These 31 T cell receptor beta chains originate from one sample sequenced in a study of cytomegalovirus exposure and HLA in healthy donors. It was with 60 Vbeta and 13 Jbeta primers that the PCR ran. Generated by immunoSEQ multiplex PCR, the TCRdb table keeps only in-frame clones and is missing some. This sample has roughly 120,000 clones, with around 79% found just once. Sequences were obtained from PBMCs. Source of these receptors: a woman aged 40 to 50 in good health and CMV-seropositive.

This chain joins TRBV19 and TRBJ2-4; possible D gene TRBD2, 5 bases. The germline CDR1 and CDR2 sequences are LNHDA and SQIVND (reference sequence). The CDR3 runs 14 residues. V was shortened by 5 bases and J by 5 bases, with 13 bases between the two germline ends. CDR3 bases: TGTGCCAGTAGTCGAGGGCCAAGGGAAAACATTCAGTACTTC. This encodes CASSRGPRENIQYF.

Concerning this clone: Sequence at one end of the junction differs from germline and may be a read error. This chain links TRBV7-9 with TRBJ1-2; 9 bases line up with TRBD1. CDR1 and CDR2 (germline): SEHNR, FQNEAQ (reference sequence). The CDR3 length is 16 residues. The CDR3 region has the DNA TGTTCCAGCAGCTTAGCTGGGACAGGGAATGCCTATGGCTACACCTTC. Its protein product is CSSSLAGTGNAYGYTF.

Here the CDR3 DNA reads TGCGCCAGCAGCCGATCAGGGGTCGGCTGGGAGACCCAGTACTTC. This sequence encodes CASSRSGVGWETQYF. J is TRBJ2-5 and V is TRBV5-1; TRBD1 is a possible D gene (6 bases). The CDR3 length is 15 residues. Per germline, CDR1 SGHRS and CDR2 YFSETQ. Trimming left V 4 bases short and J 5 bases short, with 18 bases between.

CDR3 region: CASSVRQGTNEKLFF. The CDR3 DNA sequence: TGTGCCAGCAGTGTCCGACAGGGGACTAATGAAAAACTGTTTTTT. The V and J genes are TRBV2 and TRBJ1-4, with TRBD1 identical over 8 bases. The germline CDR1 and CDR2 sequences are SNHLY and FYNNEI. V was pared by 4 bases and J by 2 bases, with 3 bases of the junction left unmatched. The CDR3 contains 15 residues. Full variable domain (rest looked up from reference TRBV2 and TRBJ1-4): EPEVTQTPSHQVTQMGQEVILRCVPISNHLYFYWYRQILGQKVEFLVSFYNNEISEKSEIFDDQFSVERPDGSNFTLKIRSTKLEDSAMYFCASSVRQGTNEKLFFGSGTQLSVL.

This clone was seen more than once but under ten times. This chain joins TRBV7-8 and TRBJ1-5; TRBD1 matches 10 bases. Germline V gene lookup returns CDR1 SGHVS and CDR2 FQNEAQ. The V gene end was trimmed by 2 bases and the J gene end by 5 bases; junction bases not matched to a gene: 9. The CDR3 has 17 residues. CDR3 DNA sequence: TGTGCCAGCAGCTTATTTGGGCTGGGACAGGGGTATCAGCCCCAGCATTTT. Protein: CASSLFGLGQGYQPQHF. The full variable domain, with the rest looked up from reference TRBV7-8 and TRBJ1-5, is GAGVSQSPRYKVAKRGQDVALRCDPISGHVSLFWYQQALGQGPEFLTYFQNEAQLDKSGLPSDRFFAERPEGSVSTLKIQRTQQEDSAVYLCASSLFGLGQGYQPQHFGDGTRLSIL.

The V call is TRBV6-5, the J call TRBJ2-7; 11 bases match TRBD2. Germline V gene data show CDR1 as MNHEY and CDR2 as SVGAGI. This CDR3 has 13 residues. Unmatched junction bases numbered 2, after V lost 6 bases and J lost 4 bases. The CDR3, as DNA: TGTGCCAGCAGAGGACTAGCGGGTTACGAGCAGTACTTC. Protein: CASRGLAGYEQYF.

The chain has TRBV6-6 and TRBJ1-1; D might be TRBD1 (5 bases). Between the trimmed V and J ends, which lost 7 bases and 1 base, there was a span of 13 bases. The CDR3 covers 14 residues. The V gene's germline CDR1 is MNHNY and CDR2 SVGAGI (reference sequence). The CDR3 region is CASNIGAKNTEAFF. CDR3 coding DNA: TGTGCCAGCAATATAGGGGCCAAGAACACTGAAGCTTTCTTT.

The chain recombines TRBV7-3 with TRBJ2-3, with D unresolved. This CDR3 has 15 residues. From germline, CDR1 is SGHTA and CDR2 FQGTGA. With 4 bases removed from V and 1 base from J, the gap between germline ends came to 12 bases. Here the CDR3 reads CASSSGIRGTDTQYF. CDR3 sequence (DNA): TGTGCCAGCAGCTCGGGTATTCGAGGCACAGATACGCAGTATTTT. The full variable domain, its missing parts supplied by reference TRBV7-3 and TRBJ2-3, is GAGVSQTPSNKVTEKGKYVELRCDPISGHTALYWYRQSLGQGPEFLIYFQGTGAADDSGLPNDRFFAVRPEGSVSTLKIQRTERGDSAVYLCASSSGIRGTDTQYFGPGTRLTVL.

The genes are TRBV28 and TRBJ2-1; D unclear. The germline V and J ends were trimmed by 5 bases and 4 bases, with 9 bases remaining between them. This CDR3 has 13 residues. Germline V CDR1 and CDR2: MDHEN, SYDVKM. The CDR3 region has the DNA TGTGCCAGCAGTACAACAGCTTACAATGAGCAGTTCTTC. Its translation is CASSTTAYNEQFF.

The gene calls are TRBV30 and TRBJ2-7; 7 positions agree with TRBD1. The V gene end was trimmed by 5 bases and the J gene end by 3 bases; junction bases not matched to a gene: 4. The CDR3 extends over 12 amino acids. Germline assignment: CDR1 GTSNPN and CDR2 SVGIG (reference sequence). The CDR3 spells CAWAQGIYEQYF. The CDR3 DNA reads as TGTGCCTGGGCACAGGGGATCTACGAGCAGTACTTC.

The V call is TRBV28, the J call TRBJ1-5; D call uncertain. The CDR3 length is 15 residues. V was clipped by 4 bases and J by 6 bases, with 16 bases between them. Looked up from germline, CDR1 is MDHEN and CDR2 is SYDVKM. DNA for the CDR3: TGTGCCAGCAGTTCAGCGACAATGCGGGTTCAGCCCCAGCATTTT. This codes for CASSSATMRVQPQHF.

The V gene is TRBV7-8, the J gene TRBJ1-1, with 8 bases aligning to TRBD1. V trimming: 4 bases; J trimming: 4 bases; junction bases outside the gene matches: 14. The CDR3 is 17 residues long. Germline V gene lookup returns CDR1 SGHVS and CDR2 FQNEAQ. The CDR3 nucleotides read TGTGCCAGCAGCTCAAGGGGTGCAGGGGGCTCGGGCACTGAAGCTTTCTTT. Amino acids: CASSSRGAGGSGTEAFF.

CDR3 DNA: TGTGCCAGCAGCTTACCTCCTAGCGGTGAGCAGTTCTTC. Protein product: CASSLPPSGEQFF. V is TRBV11-3 and J is TRBJ2-1; 7 nucleotides align to TRBD2. Germline V CDR1 and CDR2: SGHNT, YENEEA. With 2 bases clipped from V and 9 bases from J, the junction kept 4 bases outside the gene matches. The CDR3 totals 13 residues.

The chain has TRBV6-1 and TRBJ1-5, with 8 positions matching TRBD1. With V trimmed by 8 bases and J by 2 bases, 5 bases remained unmatched. Looked up from germline, CDR1 is MNHNS and CDR2 is SASEGT. CDR3 length: 14 residues. CDR3 protein: CASHGQGGNQPQHF. The CDR3 DNA reads TGTGCCAGCCATGGACAGGGTGGCAATCAGCCCCAGCATTTT.

V and J are TRBV2 and TRBJ1-2; 7 bases match TRBD1. Germline V gene sequence: CDR1 SNHLY, CDR2 FYNNEI. V lost 6 bases to trimming and J lost 8 bases; unmatched junction nucleotides: 9. The CDR3 has 13 amino acids. Here the CDR3 reads CASSPDRAGGYTF. In nucleotides, the CDR3 is TGTGCCAGCAGCCCCGACAGGGCTGGGGGCTACACCTTC.

This chain joins TRBV4-3 and TRBJ1-2; D unresolved. CDR3 length: 13 amino acids. V lost 1 base and J lost 4, with 7 bases in between. Germline CDR1 LGHNA, CDR2 YSLEER. CDR3 amino acids: CASSQAQFYGYTF. The CDR3 DNA is TGCGCCAGCAGCCAAGCTCAGTTCTATGGCTACACCTTC.

The chain recombines TRBV5-1 with TRBJ2-1, with a weak D call TRBD2 (7 bases). Germline assignment: CDR1 SGHRS and CDR2 YFSETQ. CDR3 size: 14 residues. Deletions cut 0 bases from V and 9 bases from J, with 13 bases between. The CDR3 sequence: CASSLVAGAGEQFF. The DNA for the CDR3 is TGCGCCAGCAGCTTGGTTGCGGGGGCGGGTGAGCAGTTCTTC.

The chain combines TRBV6-6 with TRBJ2-7, with 9 bases aligning to TRBD1. This CDR3 comprises 15 residues. J lost 2 bases, V lost 6 bases, and 8 bases had no gene match. Germline CDR1 MNHNY, CDR2 SVGAGI (reference sequence). CDR3 residues: CASRLGTGPAYEQYF. The CDR3 DNA reads TGTGCCAGCAGACTGGGGACAGGGCCGGCCTACGAGCAGTACTTC.

This CDR3 reads CASTLTSGTGITGELFF. The DNA of the CDR3 is TGTGCCAGCACCCTTACCTCAGGGACAGGGATAACCGGGGAGCTGTTTTTT. The chain carries TRBV7-9 and TRBJ2-2, with 9 bases that match TRBD1. This CDR3 region has 17 residues. CDR1 is SEHNR, CDR2 FQNEAQ, per germline (reference sequence). J gave up 5 bases and V 7 bases, and 14 bases lay outside the gene matches. Supplemented by reference TRBV7-9 and TRBJ2-2, the full variable domain reads DTGVSQNPRHKITKRGQNVTFRCDPISEHNRLYWYRQTLGQGPEFLTYFQNEAQLEKSRLLSDRFSAERPKGSFSTLEIQRTEQGDSAMYLCASTLTSGTGITGELFFGEGSRLTVL.

A few counts support this clone. The chain carries TRBV2 and TRBJ1-1; D call uncertain. V was pared by 6 bases and J by 3 bases, with 11 bases between. CDR1 SNHLY and CDR2 FYNNEI come from the germline V gene. The CDR3 runs to 13 residues. The CDR3 protein is CASRPRRDTEAFF. The CDR3 coding sequence is TGTGCCAGCAGGCCCAGGAGGGACACTGAAGCTTTCTTT.

Notes on this clone: A read error may account for a junction end that differs from germline. The gene calls are TRBV5-6 and TRBJ1-1; D is undetermined. The CDR3 extends over 14 amino acids. Germline V gene lookup returns CDR1 SGHDT and CDR2 YYEEEE. The CDR3 nucleotides read TGTGCCAGCAGCCGGCGGGGTGTGAAGACTGAAGCTTTCTTT. It encodes CASSRRGVKTEAFF.

This chain uses TRBV6-1 with TRBJ1-1; 7 nucleotides line up with TRBD1. V lost 6 bases to trimming and J lost 7 bases; unmatched junction nucleotides: 5. Germline values: CDR1 MNHNS, CDR2 SASEGT. The CDR3 is made up of 12 amino acids. The CDR3 region is CASRGTAREAFF. DNA of the CDR3: TGTGCCAGCAGGGGGACAGCGCGTGAAGCTTTCTTT.

For this clone: A single base separates this from a much larger clone, so it may be a read error. The chain employs TRBV4-1 and TRBJ2-6; a weak D match, TRBD2 (5 bases). The CDR3 spans 18 residues. CDR1 and CDR2 (germline): MGHRA, YSYEKL. The V and J ends lost 0 bases and 0 bases respectively, with 12 bases between them. DNA of the CDR3: TGCGCCAGCAGCCAAGACTCAGGAGGCTACTCTGGGGCCAACGTCCTGACTTTC. It yields the protein CASSQDSGGYSGANVLTF.

V gene TRBV7-2 combines with J gene TRBJ2-3; 13 nucleotides match TRBD2. The CDR3 totals 16 residues. J lost 4 bases, V lost 5 bases, and 6 bases had no gene match. Germline V lookup: CDR1 SGHTA, CDR2 FQGNSA. The CDR3 region is CASSPQLAGGPDTQYF. CDR3 coding DNA: TGTGCCAGCAGCCCTCAACTAGCGGGAGGGCCAGATACGCAGTATTTT.

The chain joins TRBV5-1 to TRBJ2-3, with 11 bases matching TRBD2. Unmatched junction bases numbered 10, after V lost 1 base and J lost 6 bases. Germline V gives CDR1 SGHRS, CDR2 YFSETQ. The CDR3 loop spans 17 amino acids. The CDR3 protein is CASSLPLAGGLGDTQYF. The CDR3 region has the DNA TGCGCCAGCAGCTTGCCCCTAGCGGGGGGACTAGGGGATACGCAGTATTTT.

A single count supports this clone. The genes are TRBV29-1 and TRBJ1-4; unclear D gene. Germline CDR1 and CDR2: SQVTM and ANQGSEA. This CDR3 spans 15 amino acids. V dropped 5 bases and J dropped 0 bases, with 13 bases sitting between them. The CDR3 nucleotides read TGCAGCGTTCTGGCCCAGGTGCCAACTAATGAAAAACTGTTTTTT. Translated: CSVLAQVPTNEKLFF.

This chain connects TRBV9 to TRBJ2-7, with D possibly being TRBD1 (6 bases). CDR3 length: 14 residues. The V gene lost 2 bases and the J gene lost 5 bases, with 14 bases spanning the gap. The V gene's germline CDR1 is SGDLS and CDR2 YYNGEE. CDR3 DNA sequence: TGTGCCAGCAGCGTCACAGGGACATCTCACGAGCAGTACTTC. Encoded protein: CASSVTGTSHEQYF.

The chain couples TRBV27 to TRBJ1-6; 10 bases agree with TRBD1. Germline assignment: CDR1 MNHEY and CDR2 SMNVEV (reference sequence). The J segment lost 7 bases and the V segment lost 6 bases, leaving 3 bases of the junction unmatched. This CDR3 has 14 residues. The CDR3, as DNA: TGTGCCAGCAGATGGACAGGGGGGAATTCACCCCTCCACTTT. It yields the protein CASRWTGGNSPLHF.

This rearrangement joins TRBV5-1 to TRBJ2-1; the D gene is possibly TRBD2 (6 bases). The V end lost 4 bases, the J end lost 7 bases, and 18 bases lay between the germline ends. Germline V gene sequence: CDR1 SGHRS, CDR2 YFSETQ. The CDR3 consists of 15 residues. The CDR3 is CASSPLTGSRNEQFF. CDR3 nucleotide sequence: TGCGCCAGCAGCCCTCTAACCGGGAGTAGAAATGAGCAGTTCTTC. Based on the CDR3 plus reference TRBV5-1 and TRBJ2-1, the full variable domain is KAGVTQTPRYLIKTRGQQVTLSCSPISGHRSVSWYQQTPGQGLQFLFEYFSETQRNKGNFPGRFSGRQFSNSRSEMNVSTLELGDSALYLCASSPLTGSRNEQFFGPGTRLTVL.

The chain combines TRBV4-1 with TRBJ2-3; 7 nucleotides agree with TRBD2. This CDR3 has 17 amino acids. Looked up from germline, CDR1 is MGHRA and CDR2 is YSYEKL. Trimming removed 11 bases from V and 2 bases from J; junction bases left unmatched: 19. The CDR3 loop is CASGTRTGGKNTDTQYF. CDR3 DNA sequence: TGCGCCTCAGGGACGAGGACGGGGGGAAAAAACACAGATACGCAGTATTTT.

In this sample, this clone turned up once. The gene calls are TRBV6-1 and TRBJ2-5; tentative D call: TRBD2 (6 bases). The V and J ends lost 11 bases and 5 bases respectively, with 21 bases between them. CDR1 MNHNS and CDR2 SASEGT come from the germline V gene. The CDR3 length is 14 residues. The CDR3 reads CASSPTSSWETQYF. CDR3 nucleotide sequence: TGTGCCTCCTCCCCTACTAGCTCGTGGGAGACCCAGTACTTC.